This TCR beta chain was captured in a study of T-cell reconstitution after alpha-beta-depleted transplantation in children. Unique molecular identifiers featured in how the TCRbeta library was prepared. TCRdb recomputed calls from the PCR reads with MiXCR, one row per CDR3 protein. This sample has a few hundred thousand distinct CDR3 sequences, with 20% found just once. The CDR3 covers 15 residues. CDR1 DFQATT and CDR2 SNEGSKA come from the germline V gene (reference sequence). The junction had 8 bases not matched to a gene; V was cut back by 5 bases and J by 2 bases. The chain recombines TRBV20-1 with TRBJ2-3; 9 positions agree with TRBD1. The sequenced sample was PBMCs from the stem cell graft donor, obtained from the stem cell graft. The clonotype comes from a human donor who donated a stem cell graft to a child with acute myeloid leukemia. The CDR3: CSAGRDRVITDTQYF. The DNA of the CDR3 is TGCAGTGCTGGCCGGGACAGGGTTATCACAGATACGCAGTATTTT.